This TCR beta chain is drawn from a study of blood T cells in healthy people across ages. Notes on the study in general: Because sorting was not performed, PBMCs prevented conclusive naive versus antigen-experienced comparison. Diversity of TCR beta per million T cells declined in a roughly linear way with age.

This clonotype was counted ten times or more. Its specificity is not known. For the second PCR, which ran for roughly 6 to 12 cycles, a sample-barcoded 5' primer and a J-beta primer mix were used. MiXCR was run by TCRdb on the 5' RACE reads, yielding one entry per CDR3 protein. The sample records about 650,000 distinct CDR3 sequences, roughly 32% being singletons. Germline V CDR1 and CDR2: MDHEN, SYDVKM. The CDR3 extends over 13 amino acids. The V end lost 5 bases, the J end lost 4 bases, and 11 bases lay between the germline ends. This chain joins TRBV28 and TRBJ2-5, with D unresolved. The sequenced material came from blood. This TCR was recovered from an elderly woman in good health. CDR3 sequence: CASSPPGRETQYF. The CDR3, as DNA: TGTGCCAGCAGTCCCCCAGGTAGAGAGACCCAGTACTTC.